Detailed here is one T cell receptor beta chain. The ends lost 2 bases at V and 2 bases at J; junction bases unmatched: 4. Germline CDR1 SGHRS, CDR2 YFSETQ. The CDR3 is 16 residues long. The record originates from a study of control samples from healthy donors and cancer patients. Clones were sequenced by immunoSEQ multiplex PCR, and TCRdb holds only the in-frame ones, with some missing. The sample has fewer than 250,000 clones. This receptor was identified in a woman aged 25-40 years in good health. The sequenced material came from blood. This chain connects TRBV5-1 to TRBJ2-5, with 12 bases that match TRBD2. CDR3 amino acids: CASSFTSGGTQETQYF. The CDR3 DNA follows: TGCGCCAGCAGCTTCACTAGCGGGGGGACTCAAGAGACCCAGTACTTC.